This T cell receptor beta chain was retrieved from a study of cytomegalovirus exposure and HLA in healthy donors. About this clone itself: As yet, its antigen is unknown.

Overall study findings and caveats: Among TCR beta chains, those listed as cytomegalovirus-associated numbered about 160. The classifier reportedly diagnosed cytomegalovirus status with high specificity and sensitivity. A later analysis associated 15,000 to 20,000 TCR beta sequences with HLA alleles at a 0.05 false discovery rate.

The germline CDR1 and CDR2 sequences are SGHRS and YFSETQ. V lost 2 bases, J lost 8 bases, and 2 bases stayed unmatched. This CDR3 has 13 residues. 13 Jbeta primers and 60 Vbeta primers were used for the PCR. In the original processing: The count from a later analysis was 79 million or so unique TCR beta chains, some 10 million of them shared. TCRdb keeps only in-frame clones here, not all; method: immunoSEQ multiplex PCR. The D gene and trimming were derived from the DNA, and the V and J assignments and clone size from that table. The sample yields under 150,000 clones, around 68% seen once. The V call is TRBV5-1, the J call TRBJ2-1; 9 nucleotides line up with TRBD2. Sequencing input: PBMCs. This receptor was identified in a woman between 40 and 55 years old in good health and CMV-seropositive. In DNA, the CDR3 is TGCGCCAGCAGCTTCTTAGCGGGAGATGAGCAGTTCTTC. As protein: CASSFLAGDEQFF.